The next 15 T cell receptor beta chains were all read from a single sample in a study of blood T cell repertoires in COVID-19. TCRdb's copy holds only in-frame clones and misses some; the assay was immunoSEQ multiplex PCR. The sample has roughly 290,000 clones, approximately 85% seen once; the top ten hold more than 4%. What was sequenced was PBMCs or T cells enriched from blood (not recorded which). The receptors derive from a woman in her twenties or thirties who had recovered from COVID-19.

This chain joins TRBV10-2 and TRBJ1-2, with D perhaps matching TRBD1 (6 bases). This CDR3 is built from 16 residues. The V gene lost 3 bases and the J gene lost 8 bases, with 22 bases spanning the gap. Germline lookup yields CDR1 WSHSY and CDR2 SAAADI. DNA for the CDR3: TGCGCCAGCAGTGAAACGAGGACAGCCAATCTTTGGGGCTACACCTTC. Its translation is CASSETRTANLWGYTF.

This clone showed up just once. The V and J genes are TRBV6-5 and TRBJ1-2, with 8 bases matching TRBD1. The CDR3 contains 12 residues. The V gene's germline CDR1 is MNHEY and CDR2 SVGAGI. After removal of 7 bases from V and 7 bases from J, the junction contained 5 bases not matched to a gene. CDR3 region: CASKKQGGGYTF. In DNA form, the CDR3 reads TGTGCCAGCAAAAAACAGGGGGGTGGCTACACCTTC.

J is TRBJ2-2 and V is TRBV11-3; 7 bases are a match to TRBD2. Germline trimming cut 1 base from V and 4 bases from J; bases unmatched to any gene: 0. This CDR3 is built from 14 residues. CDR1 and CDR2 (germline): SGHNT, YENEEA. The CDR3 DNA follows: TGTGCCAGCAGCTTAGGGACTAGCACCGGGGAGCTGTTTTTT. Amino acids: CASSLGTSTGELFF.

In DNA form, the CDR3 reads TGTGCCAGGCATGGAGGGGAGGGCGAGCAGTACTTC. Encoded protein: CARHGGEGEQYF. The chain combines TRBV2 with TRBJ2-7, with 7 nucleotides matching TRBD2. With V trimmed by 9 bases and J by 6 bases, 8 bases remained unmatched. The CDR3 spans 12 residues. The germline V gene encodes CDR1 SNHLY and CDR2 FYNNEI.

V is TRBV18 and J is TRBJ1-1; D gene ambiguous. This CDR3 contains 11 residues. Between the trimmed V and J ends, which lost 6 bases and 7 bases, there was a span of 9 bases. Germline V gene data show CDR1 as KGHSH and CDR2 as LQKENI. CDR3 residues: CASSPEVEAFF. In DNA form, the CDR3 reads TGTGCCAGCTCCCCGGAGGTTGAAGCTTTCTTT.

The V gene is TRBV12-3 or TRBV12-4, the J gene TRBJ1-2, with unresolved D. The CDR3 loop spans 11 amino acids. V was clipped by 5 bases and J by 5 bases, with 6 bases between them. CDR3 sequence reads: CASSKIYGYTF. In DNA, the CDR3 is TGTGCCAGCAGTAAAATATATGGCTACACCTTC.

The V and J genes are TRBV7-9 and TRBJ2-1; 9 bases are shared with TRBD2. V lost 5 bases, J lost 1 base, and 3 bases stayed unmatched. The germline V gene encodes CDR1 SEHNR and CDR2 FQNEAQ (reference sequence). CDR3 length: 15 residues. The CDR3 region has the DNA TGTGCCAGCAGCCGCGGGAGGGGGTCCTACAATGAGCAGTTCTTC. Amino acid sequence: CASSRGRGSYNEQFF.

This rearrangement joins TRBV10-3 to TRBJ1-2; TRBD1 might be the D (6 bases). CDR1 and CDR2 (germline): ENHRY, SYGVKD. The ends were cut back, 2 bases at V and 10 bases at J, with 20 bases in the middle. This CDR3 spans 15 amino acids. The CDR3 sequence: CAISEQNMGAPLYTF. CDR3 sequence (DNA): TGTGCCATCAGTGAGCAGAATATGGGGGCTCCCCTCTACACCTTC.

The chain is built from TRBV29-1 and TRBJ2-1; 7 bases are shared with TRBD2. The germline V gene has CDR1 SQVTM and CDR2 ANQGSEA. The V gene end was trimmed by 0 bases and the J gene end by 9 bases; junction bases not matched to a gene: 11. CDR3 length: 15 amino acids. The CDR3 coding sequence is TGCAGCGTTGAAGATCGGGCGGGAGTTAGAAGTGAGCAGTTCTTC. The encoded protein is CSVEDRAGVRSEQFF.

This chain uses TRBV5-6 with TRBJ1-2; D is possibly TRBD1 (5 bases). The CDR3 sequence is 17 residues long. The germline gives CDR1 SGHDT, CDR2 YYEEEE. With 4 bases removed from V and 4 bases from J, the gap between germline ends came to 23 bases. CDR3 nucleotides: TGTGCCAGCAGCCCAATCCAGGGTCCCCCCTCTCCCTATGGCTACACCTTC. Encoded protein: CASSPIQGPPSPYGYTF.

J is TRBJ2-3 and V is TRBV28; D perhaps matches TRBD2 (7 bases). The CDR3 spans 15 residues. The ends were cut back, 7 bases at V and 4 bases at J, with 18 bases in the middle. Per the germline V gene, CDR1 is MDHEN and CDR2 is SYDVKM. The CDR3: CASTLPGGRADTQYF. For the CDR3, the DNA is TGTGCCAGCACCCTTCCGGGGGGCAGGGCAGATACGCAGTATTTT.

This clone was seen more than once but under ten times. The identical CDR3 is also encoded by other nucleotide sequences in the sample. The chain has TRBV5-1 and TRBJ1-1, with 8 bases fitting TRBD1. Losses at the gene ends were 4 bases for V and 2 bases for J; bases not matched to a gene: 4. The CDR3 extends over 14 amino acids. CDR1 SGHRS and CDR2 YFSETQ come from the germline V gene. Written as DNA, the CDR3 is TGCGCCAGCAGCGGAACAGGGGGAAACACTGAAGCTTTCTTT. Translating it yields CASSGTGGNTEAFF. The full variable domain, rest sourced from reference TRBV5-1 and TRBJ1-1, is KAGVTQTPRYLIKTRGQQVTLSCSPISGHRSVSWYQQTPGQGLQFLFEYFSETQRNKGNFPGRFSGRQFSNSRSEMNVSTLELGDSALYLCASSGTGGNTEAFFGQGTRLTVV.

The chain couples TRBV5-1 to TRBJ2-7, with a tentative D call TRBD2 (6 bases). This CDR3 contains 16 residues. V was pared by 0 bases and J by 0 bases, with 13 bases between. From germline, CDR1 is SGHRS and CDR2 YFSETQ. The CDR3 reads CASSLDFSGSSYEQYF. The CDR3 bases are TGCGCCAGCAGCTTGGATTTTAGCGGCAGCTCCTACGAGCAGTACTTC.

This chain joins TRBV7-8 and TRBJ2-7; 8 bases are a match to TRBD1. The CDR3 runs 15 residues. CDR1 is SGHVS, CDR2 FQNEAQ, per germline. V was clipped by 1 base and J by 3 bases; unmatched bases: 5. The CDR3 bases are TGTGCCAGCAGCTTAGATCGGACAGGGATCTACGAGCAGTACTTC. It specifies CASSLDRTGIYEQYF.

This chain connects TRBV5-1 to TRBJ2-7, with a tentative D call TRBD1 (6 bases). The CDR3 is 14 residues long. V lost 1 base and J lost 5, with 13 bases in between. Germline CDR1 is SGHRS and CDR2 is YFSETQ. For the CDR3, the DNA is TGCGCCAGCAGCTTGACCTCGTCAGGGGACGAGCAGTACTTC. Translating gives CASSLTSSGDEQYF. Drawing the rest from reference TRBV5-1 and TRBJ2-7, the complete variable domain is KAGVTQTPRYLIKTRGQQVTLSCSPISGHRSVSWYQQTPGQGLQFLFEYFSETQRNKGNFPGRFSGRQFSNSRSEMNVSTLELGDSALYLCASSLTSSGDEQYFGPGTRLTVT.